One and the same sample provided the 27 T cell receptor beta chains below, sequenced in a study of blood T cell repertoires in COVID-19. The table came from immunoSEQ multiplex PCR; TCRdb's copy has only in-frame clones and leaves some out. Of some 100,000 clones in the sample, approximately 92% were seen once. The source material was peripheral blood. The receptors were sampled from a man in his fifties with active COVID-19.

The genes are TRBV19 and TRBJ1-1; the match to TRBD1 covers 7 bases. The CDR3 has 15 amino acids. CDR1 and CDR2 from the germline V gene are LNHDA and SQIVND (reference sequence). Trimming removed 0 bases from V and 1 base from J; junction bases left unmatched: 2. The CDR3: CASSIEGQSNTEAFF. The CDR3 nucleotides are TGTGCCAGTAGTATAGAGGGACAGTCGAACACTGAAGCTTTCTTT.

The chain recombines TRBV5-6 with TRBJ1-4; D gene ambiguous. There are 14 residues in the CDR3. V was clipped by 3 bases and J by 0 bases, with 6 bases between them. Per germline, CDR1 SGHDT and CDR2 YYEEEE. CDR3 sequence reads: CASSSPSTNEKLFF. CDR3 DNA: TGTGCCAGCAGCTCCCCCTCAACTAATGAAAAACTGTTTTTT.

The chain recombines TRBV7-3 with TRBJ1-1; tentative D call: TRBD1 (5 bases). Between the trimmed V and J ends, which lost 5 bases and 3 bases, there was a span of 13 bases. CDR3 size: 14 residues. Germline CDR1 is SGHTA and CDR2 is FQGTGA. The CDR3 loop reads CASSPLGQDTEAFF. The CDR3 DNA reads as TGTGCCAGCAGCCCGCTGGGGCAAGACACTGAAGCTTTCTTT.

CDR3 sequence: CASSLGGLAGGGIGQFF. The CDR3 bases are TGCGCCAGCAGCTTGGGAGGACTAGCGGGAGGAGGAATTGGCCAGTTCTTC. The chain recombines TRBV5-1 with TRBJ2-1, with 14 bases matching TRBD2. Germline V gene sequence: CDR1 SGHRS, CDR2 YFSETQ. The CDR3 contains 17 residues. V trimming: 0 bases; J trimming: 13 bases; junction bases outside the gene matches: 12.

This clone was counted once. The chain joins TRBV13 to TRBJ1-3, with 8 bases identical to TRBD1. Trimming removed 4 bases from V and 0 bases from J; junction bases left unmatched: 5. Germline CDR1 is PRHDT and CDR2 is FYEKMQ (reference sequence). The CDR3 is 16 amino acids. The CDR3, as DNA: TGTGCCAGCAGCTCTTGGACAGGGAACTCTGGAAACACCATATATTTT. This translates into CASSSWTGNSGNTIYF. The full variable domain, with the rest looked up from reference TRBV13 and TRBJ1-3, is AAGVIQSPRHLIKEKRETATLKCYPIPRHDTVYWYQQGPGQDPQFLISFYEKMQSDKGSIPDRFSAQQFSDYHSELNMSSLELGDSALYFCASSSWTGNSGNTIYFGEGSWLTVV.

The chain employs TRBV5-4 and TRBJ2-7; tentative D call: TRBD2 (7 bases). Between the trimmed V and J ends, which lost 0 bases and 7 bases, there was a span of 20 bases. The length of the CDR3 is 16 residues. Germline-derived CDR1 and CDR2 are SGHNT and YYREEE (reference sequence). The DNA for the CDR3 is TGTGCCAGCAGCTTGGGCGTCGGCGGGGGCGCGCGGGAGCAGTACTTC. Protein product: CASSLGVGGGAREQYF. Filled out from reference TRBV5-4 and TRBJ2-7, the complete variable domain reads ETGVTQSPTHLIKTRGQQVTLRCSSQSGHNTVSWYQQALGQGPQFIFQYYREEENGRGNFPPRFSGLQFPNYSSELNVNALELDDSALYLCASSLGVGGGAREQYFGPGTRLTVT.

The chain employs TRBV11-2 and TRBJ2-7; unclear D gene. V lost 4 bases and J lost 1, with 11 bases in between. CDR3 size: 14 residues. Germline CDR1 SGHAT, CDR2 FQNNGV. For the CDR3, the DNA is TGTGCCAGCAGCTCGCAAATCAGTTCCTACGAGCAGTACTTC. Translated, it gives CASSSQISSYEQYF.

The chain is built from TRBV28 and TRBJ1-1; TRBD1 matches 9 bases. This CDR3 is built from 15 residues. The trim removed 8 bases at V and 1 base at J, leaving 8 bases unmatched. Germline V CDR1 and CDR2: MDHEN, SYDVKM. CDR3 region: CASRGQGGTNTEAFF. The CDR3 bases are TGTGCCAGCCGGGGACAGGGAGGGACGAACACTGAAGCTTTCTTT. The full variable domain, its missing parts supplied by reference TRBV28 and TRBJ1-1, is DVKVTQSSRYLVKRTGEKVFLECVQDMDHENMFWYRQDPGLGLRLIYFSYDVKMKEKGDIPEGYSVSREKKERFSLILESASTNQTSMYLCASRGQGGTNTEAFFGQGTRLTVV.

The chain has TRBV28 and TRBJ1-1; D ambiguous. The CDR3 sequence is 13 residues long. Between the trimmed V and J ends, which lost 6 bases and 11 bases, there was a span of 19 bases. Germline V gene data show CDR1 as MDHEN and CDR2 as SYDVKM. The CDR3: CASSRGYVSSAFF. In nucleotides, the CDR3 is TGTGCCAGCAGCCGAGGGTATGTGTCGTCGGCTTTCTTT. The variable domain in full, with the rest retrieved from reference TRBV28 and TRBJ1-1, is DVKVTQSSRYLVKRTGEKVFLECVQDMDHENMFWYRQDPGLGLRLIYFSYDVKMKEKGDIPEGYSVSREKKERFSLILESASTNQTSMYLCASSRGYVSSAFFGQGTRLTVV.

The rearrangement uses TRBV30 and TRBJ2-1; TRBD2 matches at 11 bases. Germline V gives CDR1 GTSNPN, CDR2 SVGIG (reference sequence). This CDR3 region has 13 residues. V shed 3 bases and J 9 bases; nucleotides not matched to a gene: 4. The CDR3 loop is CAWSIAGGTEQFF. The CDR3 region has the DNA TGTGCCTGGAGCATAGCGGGAGGGACTGAGCAGTTCTTC.

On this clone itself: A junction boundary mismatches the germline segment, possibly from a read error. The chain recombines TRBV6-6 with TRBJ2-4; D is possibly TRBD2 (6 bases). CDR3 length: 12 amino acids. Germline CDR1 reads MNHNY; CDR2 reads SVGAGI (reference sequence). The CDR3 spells CASSGTLGDFHF. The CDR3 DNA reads TGTGCCAGCAGCGGGACTTTAGGGGATTTTCACTTC.

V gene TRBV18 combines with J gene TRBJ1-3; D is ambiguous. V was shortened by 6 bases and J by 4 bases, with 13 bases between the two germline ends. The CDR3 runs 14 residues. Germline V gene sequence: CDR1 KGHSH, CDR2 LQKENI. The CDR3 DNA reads TGTGCCAGCTCTATCGGGTGGAAGGGAAACACCATATATTTT. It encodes CASSIGWKGNTIYF.

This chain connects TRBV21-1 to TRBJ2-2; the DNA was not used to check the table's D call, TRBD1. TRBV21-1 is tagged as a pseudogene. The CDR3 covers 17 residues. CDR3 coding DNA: TGTGCCAGCAGCAAAGCAGCATTGGGCAGGGGATCCGGGGAGCTGTTTTTT. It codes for CASSKAALGRGSGELFF.

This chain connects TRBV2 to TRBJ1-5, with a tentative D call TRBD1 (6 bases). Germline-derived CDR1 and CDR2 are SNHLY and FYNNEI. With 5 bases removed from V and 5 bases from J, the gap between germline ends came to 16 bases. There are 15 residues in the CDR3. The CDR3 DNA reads TGTGCCAGCAGTTCGGACAGATTCGTCGATCAGCCCCAGCATTTT. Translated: CASSSDRFVDQPQHF.

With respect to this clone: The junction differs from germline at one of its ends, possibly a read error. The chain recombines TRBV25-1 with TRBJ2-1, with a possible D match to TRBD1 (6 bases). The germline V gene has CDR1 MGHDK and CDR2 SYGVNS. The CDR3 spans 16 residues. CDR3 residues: CASSQMRTVSHNEQFF. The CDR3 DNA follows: TGTGCCAGCAGTCAAATGAGGACAGTCTCCCACAATGAGCAGTTCTTC.

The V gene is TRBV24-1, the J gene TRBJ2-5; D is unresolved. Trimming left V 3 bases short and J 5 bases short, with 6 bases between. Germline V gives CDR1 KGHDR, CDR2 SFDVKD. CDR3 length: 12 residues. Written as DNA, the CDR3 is TGTGCCACCAGTGATCCCCTGGAGACCCAGTACTTC. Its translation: CATSDPLETQYF.

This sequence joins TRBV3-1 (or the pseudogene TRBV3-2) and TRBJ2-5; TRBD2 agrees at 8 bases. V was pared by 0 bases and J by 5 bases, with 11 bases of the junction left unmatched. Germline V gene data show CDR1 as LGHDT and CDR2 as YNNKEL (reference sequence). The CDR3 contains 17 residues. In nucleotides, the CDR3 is TGTGCCAGCAGCCAAGATCGGAGTAGCGGGATCGCGGAGACCCAGTACTTC. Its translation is CASSQDRSSGIAETQYF.

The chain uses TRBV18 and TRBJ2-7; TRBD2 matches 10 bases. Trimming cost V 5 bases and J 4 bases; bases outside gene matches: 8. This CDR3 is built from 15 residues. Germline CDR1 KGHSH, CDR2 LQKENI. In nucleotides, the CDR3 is TGTGCCAGCTCAGCCTCTAGCGGGAGTATATACGAGCAGTACTTC. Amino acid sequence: CASSASSGSIYEQYF.

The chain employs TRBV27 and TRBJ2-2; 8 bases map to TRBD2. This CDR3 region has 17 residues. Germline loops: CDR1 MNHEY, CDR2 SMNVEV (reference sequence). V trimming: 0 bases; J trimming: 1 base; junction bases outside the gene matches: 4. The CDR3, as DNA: TGTGCCAGCAGTTTATCATCCAGCGGGAGGAACACCGGGGAGCTGTTTTTT. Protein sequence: CASSLSSSGRNTGELFF.

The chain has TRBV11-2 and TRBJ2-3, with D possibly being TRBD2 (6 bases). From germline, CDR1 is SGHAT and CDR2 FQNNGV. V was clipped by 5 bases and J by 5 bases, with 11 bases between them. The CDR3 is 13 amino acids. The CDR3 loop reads CASSQGGLDTQYF. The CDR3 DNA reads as TGTGCCAGCAGCCAAGGAGGGTTAGATACGCAGTATTTT.

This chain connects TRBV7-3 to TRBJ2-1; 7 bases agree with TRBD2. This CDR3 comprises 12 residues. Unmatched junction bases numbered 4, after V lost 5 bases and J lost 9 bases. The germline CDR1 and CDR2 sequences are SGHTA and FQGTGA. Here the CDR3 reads CASSPERGEQFF. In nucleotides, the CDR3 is TGTGCCAGCAGCCCGGAGCGGGGTGAGCAGTTCTTC.

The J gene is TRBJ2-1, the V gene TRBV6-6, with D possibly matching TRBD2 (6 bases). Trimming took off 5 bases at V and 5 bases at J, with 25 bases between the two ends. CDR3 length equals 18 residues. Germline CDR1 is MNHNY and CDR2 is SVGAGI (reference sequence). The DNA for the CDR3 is TGTGCCAGCAGTCCGGGAGAAGCTAGCCGCCCAACAAACAATGAGCAGTTCTTC. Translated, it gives CASSPGEASRPTNNEQFF.

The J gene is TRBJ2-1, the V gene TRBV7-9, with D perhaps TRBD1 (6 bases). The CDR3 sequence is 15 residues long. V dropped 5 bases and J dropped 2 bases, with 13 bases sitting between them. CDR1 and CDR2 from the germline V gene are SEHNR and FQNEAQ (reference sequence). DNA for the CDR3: TGTGCCAGCAGCCGAAGGGGGTCCACCTACAATGAGCAGTTCTTC. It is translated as CASSRRGSTYNEQFF.

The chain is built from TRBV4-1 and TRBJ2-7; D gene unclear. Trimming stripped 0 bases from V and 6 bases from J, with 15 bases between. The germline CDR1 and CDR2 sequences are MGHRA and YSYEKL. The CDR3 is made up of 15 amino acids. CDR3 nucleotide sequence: TGCGCCAGCAGCCAAGATCGGTCGGGTGGATCCGAGCAGTACTTC. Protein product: CASSQDRSGGSEQYF.

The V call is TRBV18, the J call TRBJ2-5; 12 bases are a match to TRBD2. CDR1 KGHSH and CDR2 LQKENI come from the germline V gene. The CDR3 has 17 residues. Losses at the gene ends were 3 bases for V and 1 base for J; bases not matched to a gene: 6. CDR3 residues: CASSPGLAGIFQETQYF. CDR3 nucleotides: TGTGCCAGCTCACCGGGACTAGCGGGTATCTTCCAAGAGACCCAGTACTTC.

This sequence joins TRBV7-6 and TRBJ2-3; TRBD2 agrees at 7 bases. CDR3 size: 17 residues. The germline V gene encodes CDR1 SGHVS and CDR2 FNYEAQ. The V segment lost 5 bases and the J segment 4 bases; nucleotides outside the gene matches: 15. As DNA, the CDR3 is TGTGCCAGCAGCCGCCCCCTGGGCGGGAGCGACTCAGATACGCAGTATTTT. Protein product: CASSRPLGGSDSDTQYF. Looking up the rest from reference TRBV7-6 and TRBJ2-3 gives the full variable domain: GAGVSQSPRYKVTKRGQDVALRCDPISGHVSLYWYRQALGQGPEFLTYFNYEAQQDKSGLPNDRFSAERPEGSISTLTIQRTEQRDSAMYRCASSRPLGGSDSDTQYFGPGTRLTVL.

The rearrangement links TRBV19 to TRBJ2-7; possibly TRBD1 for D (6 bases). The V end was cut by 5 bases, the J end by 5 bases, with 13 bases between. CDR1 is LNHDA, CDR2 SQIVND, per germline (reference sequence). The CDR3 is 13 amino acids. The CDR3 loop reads CASSWGQKDEQYF. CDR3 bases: TGTGCCAGTAGTTGGGGGCAGAAGGACGAGCAGTACTTC. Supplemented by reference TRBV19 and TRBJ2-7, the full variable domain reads DGGITQSPKYLFRKEGQNVTLSCEQNLNHDAMYWYRQDPGQGLRLIYYSQIVNDFQKGDIAEGYSVSREKKESFPLTVTSAQKNPTAFYLCASSWGQKDEQYFGPGTRLTVT.